Below, 10 T cell receptor beta chains from the same sample are listed, as sequenced in a study of blood T cell repertoires in COVID-19 (TCRdb year 2020). Library creation used the immunoSEQ multiplex PCR assay. This is the immuneACCESS table as TCRdb keeps it, with only in-frame sequences that have V and J called. A part of the clones is gone; compared with another copy, unresolved V genes explain less than half, and the rest is unexplained. Present in this sample are some 110,000 clones, over 60% of which were seen just once. Jointly, the top ten make up roughly 5.6% of the sample. Sequencing was done on a sample of peripheral blood. The receptor set was obtained from a man between 65 and 85 years old with acute or convalescent COVID-19.

V and J are TRBV6-6 and TRBJ2-6; tentative D call: TRBD2 (5 bases). Per germline, CDR1 MNHNY and CDR2 SVGAGI (reference sequence). V was pared by 5 bases and J by 4 bases, with 9 bases between. CDR3 length: 14 residues. The CDR3 coding sequence is TGTGCCAGCAGTCAAGGACTCGGGGCCAACGTCCTGACTTTC. Translated, it gives CASSQGLGANVLTF.

The chain employs TRBV3-1 (or the pseudogene TRBV3-2) and TRBJ1-6, with TRBD1 identical over 7 bases. The trim removed 5 bases at V and 6 bases at J, leaving 7 bases unmatched. Germline assignment: CDR1 LGHDT and CDR2 YNNKEL (reference sequence). The length of the CDR3 is 15 residues. As DNA, the CDR3 is TGTGCCAGCAGCAACCGGGACAGAAGTAATTCACCCCTCCACTTT. Protein product: CASSNRDRSNSPLHF.

The CDR3 is CASSLGPTQGAGETQYF. In DNA form, the CDR3 reads TGCGCCAGCAGCTTGGGACCCACCCAGGGGGCGGGGGAGACCCAGTACTTC. The rearrangement joins TRBV5-1 to TRBJ2-5; 8 bases fit TRBD1. The CDR3 loop spans 17 amino acids. Per the germline V gene, CDR1 is SGHRS and CDR2 is YFSETQ. Unmatched junction bases numbered 12, after V lost 0 bases and J lost 5 bases.

This clone occurred once. This sequence joins TRBV21-1 and TRBJ2-2; TRBD1, the D gene given by the table, was not confirmed from the DNA. TRBV21-1 is shown as a pseudogene. The CDR3 totals 16 residues. The CDR3 sequence is CASSKGTVVNTGELFF. The DNA for the CDR3 is TGTGCCAGCAGCAAAGGGACAGTAGTTAACACCGGGGAGCTGTTTTTT.

The chain has TRBV27 and TRBJ1-2; the D gene is possibly TRBD1 (6 bases). The V end was cut by 4 bases, the J end by 8 bases, with 17 bases between. The CDR3 is 14 residues long. CDR1 and CDR2 (germline): MNHEY, SMNVEV (reference sequence). The CDR3 is CASSSQSGVQGYTF. The CDR3 DNA is TGTGCCAGCAGTTCCCAATCAGGGGTTCAGGGCTACACCTTC.

This chain links TRBV7-9 with TRBJ2-7; 7 bases line up with TRBD2. Per the germline V gene, CDR1 is SEHNR and CDR2 is FQNEAQ (reference sequence). J was trimmed by 6 bases and V by 4 bases; bases with no gene match: 9. The CDR3 has 14 amino acids. The CDR3, as DNA: TGTGCCAGCAGCTCCGGGGAGGGTTGGGTCGAGCAGTACTTC. Encoded protein: CASSSGEGWVEQYF.

The gene calls are TRBV28 and TRBJ1-5, with D unclear. Trimming removed 5 bases from V and 5 bases from J, with 7 bases in between. Germline assignment: CDR1 MDHEN and CDR2 SYDVKM. The CDR3 spans 12 residues. The DNA of the CDR3 is TGTGCCAGCAGTCCCCCAGATCAGCCCCAGCATTTT. Protein: CASSPPDQPQHF.

The chain uses TRBV19 and TRBJ2-2; a weak D match, TRBD1 (7 bases). V was trimmed by 7 bases and J by 4 bases, leaving 22 bases between them. CDR1 LNHDA and CDR2 SQIVND come from the germline V gene (reference sequence). The CDR3 runs 17 residues. CDR3 in amino acids: CASNRAAGTAFTGELFF. The CDR3 coding sequence is TGTGCCAGTAACCGCGCGGCGGGGACAGCCTTCACCGGGGAGCTGTTTTTT.

This chain links TRBV7-2 with TRBJ2-5; D possibly corresponds to TRBD1 (6 bases). This CDR3 has 14 residues. With 2 bases removed from V and 1 base from J, the gap between germline ends came to 8 bases. Germline CDR1 is SGHTA and CDR2 is FQGNSA. This CDR3 is CASSLRDTQETQYF. The CDR3 bases are TGTGCCAGCAGCTTACGGGACACCCAAGAGACCCAGTACTTC.

The chain is built from TRBV7-8 and TRBJ2-5; TRBD1 aligns across 7 bases. Germline-derived CDR1 and CDR2 are SGHVS and FQNEAQ. The CDR3 spans 14 residues. Trimming at V came to 5 bases and at J to 4 bases, leaving 7 bases not matched to a gene. Here the CDR3 DNA reads TGTGCCAGCAGCCCCGACAGGGTGAGAGAGACCCAGTACTTC. Translating gives CASSPDRVRETQYF. Together with reference TRBV7-8 and TRBJ2-5, the CDR3 gives the full variable domain: GAGVSQSPRYKVAKRGQDVALRCDPISGHVSLFWYQQALGQGPEFLTYFQNEAQLDKSGLPSDRFFAERPEGSVSTLKIQRTQQEDSAVYLCASSPDRVRETQYFGPGTRLLVL.